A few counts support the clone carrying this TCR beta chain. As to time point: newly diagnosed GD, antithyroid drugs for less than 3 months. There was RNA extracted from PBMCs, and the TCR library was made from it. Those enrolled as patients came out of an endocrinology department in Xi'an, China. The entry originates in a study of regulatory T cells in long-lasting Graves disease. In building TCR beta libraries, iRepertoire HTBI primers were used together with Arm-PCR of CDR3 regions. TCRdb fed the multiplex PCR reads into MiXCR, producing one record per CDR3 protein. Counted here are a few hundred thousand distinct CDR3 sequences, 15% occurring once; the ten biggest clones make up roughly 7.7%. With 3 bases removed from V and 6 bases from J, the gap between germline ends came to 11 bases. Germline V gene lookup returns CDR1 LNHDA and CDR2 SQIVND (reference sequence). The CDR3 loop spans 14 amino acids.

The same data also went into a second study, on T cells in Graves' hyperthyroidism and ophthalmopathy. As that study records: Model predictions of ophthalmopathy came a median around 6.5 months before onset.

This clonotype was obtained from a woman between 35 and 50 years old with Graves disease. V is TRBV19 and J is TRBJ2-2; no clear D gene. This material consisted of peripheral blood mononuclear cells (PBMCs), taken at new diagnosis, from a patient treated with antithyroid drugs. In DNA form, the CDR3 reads TGTGCCAGTAGTATCCAAAAGCAATCCGGGGAGCTGTTTTTT. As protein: CASSIQKQSGELFF.